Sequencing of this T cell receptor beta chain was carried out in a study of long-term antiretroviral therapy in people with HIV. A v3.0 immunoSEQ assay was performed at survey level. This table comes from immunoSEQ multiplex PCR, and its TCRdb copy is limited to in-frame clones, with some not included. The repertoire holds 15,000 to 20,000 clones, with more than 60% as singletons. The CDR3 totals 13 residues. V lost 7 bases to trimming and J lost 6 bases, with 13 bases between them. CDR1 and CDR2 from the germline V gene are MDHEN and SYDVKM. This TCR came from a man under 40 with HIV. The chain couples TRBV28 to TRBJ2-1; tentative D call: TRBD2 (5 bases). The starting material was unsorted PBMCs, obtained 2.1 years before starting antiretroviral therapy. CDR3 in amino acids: CASKDLVSNEQFF. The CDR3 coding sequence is TGTGCCAGCAAGGACTTAGTGAGCAATGAGCAGTTCTTC.